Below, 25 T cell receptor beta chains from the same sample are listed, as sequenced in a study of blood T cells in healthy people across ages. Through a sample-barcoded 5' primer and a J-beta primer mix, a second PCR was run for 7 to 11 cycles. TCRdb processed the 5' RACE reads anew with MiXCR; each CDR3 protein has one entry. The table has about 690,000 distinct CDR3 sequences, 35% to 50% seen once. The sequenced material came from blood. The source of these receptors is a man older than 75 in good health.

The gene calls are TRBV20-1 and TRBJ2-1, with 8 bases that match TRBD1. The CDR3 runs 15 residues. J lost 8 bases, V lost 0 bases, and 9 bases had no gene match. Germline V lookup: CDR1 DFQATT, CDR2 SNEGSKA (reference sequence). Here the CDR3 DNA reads TGCAGTGCTAGAGACCGGGACAGGTTCTCGGATGAGCAGTTCTTC. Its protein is CSARDRDRFSDEQFF.

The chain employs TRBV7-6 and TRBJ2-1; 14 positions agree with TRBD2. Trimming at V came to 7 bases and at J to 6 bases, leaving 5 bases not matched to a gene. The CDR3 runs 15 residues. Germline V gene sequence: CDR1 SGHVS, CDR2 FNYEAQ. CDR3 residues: CASKLGTSGSNEQFF. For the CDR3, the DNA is TGTGCCAGCAAACTCGGGACTAGCGGGAGCAATGAGCAGTTCTTC.

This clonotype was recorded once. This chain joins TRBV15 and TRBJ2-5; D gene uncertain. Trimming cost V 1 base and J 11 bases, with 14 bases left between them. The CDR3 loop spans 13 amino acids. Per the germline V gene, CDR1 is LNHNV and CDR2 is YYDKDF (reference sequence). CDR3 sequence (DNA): TGTGCCACCAGCAGAGGGCTAAACAATGAGCAGTACTTC. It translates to CATSRGLNNEQYF.

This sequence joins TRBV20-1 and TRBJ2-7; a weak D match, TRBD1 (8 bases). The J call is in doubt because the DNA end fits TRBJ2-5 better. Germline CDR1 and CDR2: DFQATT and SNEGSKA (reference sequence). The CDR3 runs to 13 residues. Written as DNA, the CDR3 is TGCAGTGCTCCACAGGGGGGGGAGGAGACCCAGTACTTC. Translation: CSAPQGGEETQYF.

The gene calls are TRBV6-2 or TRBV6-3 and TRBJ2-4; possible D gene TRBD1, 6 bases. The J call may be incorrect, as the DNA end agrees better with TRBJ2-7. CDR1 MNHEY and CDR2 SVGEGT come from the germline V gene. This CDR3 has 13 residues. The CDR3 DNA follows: TGTGCCAGCAGACAGGGTGGGACCGACGAGCAGTACTTC. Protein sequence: CASRQGGTDEQYF.

In DNA form, the CDR3 reads TGTGCCAGCAGCTTGAGTCTAGCCCTCTACAATGAGCAGTTCTTC. It translates to CASSLSLALYNEQFF. V and J are TRBV5-5 and TRBJ2-1; D may be TRBD2 (5 bases). Trimming took 1 base from V and 3 from J, leaving 11 bases between them. The CDR3 contains 15 residues. The V gene's germline CDR1 is SGHKS and CDR2 YYEKEE (reference sequence).

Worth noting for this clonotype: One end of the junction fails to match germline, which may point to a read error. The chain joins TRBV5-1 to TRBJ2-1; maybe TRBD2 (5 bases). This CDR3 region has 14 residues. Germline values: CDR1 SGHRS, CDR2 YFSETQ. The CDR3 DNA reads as TGCGCCAGCAGCTTCGGGGTATCCTACACTGAGCAGTTCTTC. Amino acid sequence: CASSFGVSYTEQFF.

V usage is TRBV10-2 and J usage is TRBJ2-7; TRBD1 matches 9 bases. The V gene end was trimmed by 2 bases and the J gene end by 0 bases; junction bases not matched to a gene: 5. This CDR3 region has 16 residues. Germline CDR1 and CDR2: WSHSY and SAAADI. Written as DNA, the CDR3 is TGCGCCAGCAGTGAGCCCGGACAGGGGAGCTCCTACGAGCAGTACTTC. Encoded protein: CASSEPGQGSSYEQYF.

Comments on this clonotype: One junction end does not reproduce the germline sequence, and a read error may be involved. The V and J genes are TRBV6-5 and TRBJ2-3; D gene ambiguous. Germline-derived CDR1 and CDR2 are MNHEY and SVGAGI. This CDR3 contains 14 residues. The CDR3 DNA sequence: TGTGCCAGCAGTGACTCTGGAGTTACAGATACGCAGTATTTT. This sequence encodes CASSDSGVTDTQYF.

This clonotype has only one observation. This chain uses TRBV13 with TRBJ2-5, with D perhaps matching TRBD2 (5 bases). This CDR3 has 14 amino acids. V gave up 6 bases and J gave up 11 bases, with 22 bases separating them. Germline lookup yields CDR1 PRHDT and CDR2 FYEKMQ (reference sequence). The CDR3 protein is CASSLGSTYGEQYF. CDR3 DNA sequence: TGTGCCAGCAGTCTGGGATCCACCTATGGGGAGCAGTACTTC.

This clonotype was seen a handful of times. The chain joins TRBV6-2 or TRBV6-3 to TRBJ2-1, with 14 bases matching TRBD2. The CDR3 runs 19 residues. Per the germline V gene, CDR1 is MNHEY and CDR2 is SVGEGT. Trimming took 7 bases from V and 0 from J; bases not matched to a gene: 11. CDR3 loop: CASTPGLAGGPSSYNEQFF. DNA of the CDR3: TGTGCCAGCACACCAGGACTAGCGGGAGGCCCCAGCTCCTACAATGAGCAGTTCTTC.

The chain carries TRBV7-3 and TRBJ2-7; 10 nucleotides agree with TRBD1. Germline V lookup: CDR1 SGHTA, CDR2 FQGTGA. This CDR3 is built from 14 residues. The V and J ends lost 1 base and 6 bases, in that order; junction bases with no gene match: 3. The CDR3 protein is CASSLRQGAAEQYF. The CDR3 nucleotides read TGTGCCAGCAGCTTAAGACAGGGGGCCGCCGAGCAGTACTTC.

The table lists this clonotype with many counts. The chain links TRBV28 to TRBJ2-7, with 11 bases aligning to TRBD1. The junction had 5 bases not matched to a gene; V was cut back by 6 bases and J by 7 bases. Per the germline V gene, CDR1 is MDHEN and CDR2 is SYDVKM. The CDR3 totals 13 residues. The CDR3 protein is CASRGTGGEEQYF. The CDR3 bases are TGTGCCAGCAGGGGGACAGGGGGTGAAGAGCAGTACTTC.

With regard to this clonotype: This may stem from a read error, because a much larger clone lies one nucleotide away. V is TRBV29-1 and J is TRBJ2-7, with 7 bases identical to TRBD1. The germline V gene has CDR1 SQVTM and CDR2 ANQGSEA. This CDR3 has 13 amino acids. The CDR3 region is CSVRTGENYGQYF. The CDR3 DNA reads TGCAGCGTGAGGACAGGAGAAAACTACGGGCAGTACTTC.

DNA for the CDR3: TGTGCCAGCAGCGTTAGCGGGAGGGCCGAAGATACGCAGTATTTT. Amino acids: CASSVSGRAEDTQYF. The chain couples TRBV9 to TRBJ2-3; TRBD2 aligns across 11 bases. The trim removed 2 bases at V and 5 bases at J, leaving 4 bases unmatched. Germline-derived CDR1 and CDR2 are SGDLS and YYNGEE. The length of the CDR3 is 15 residues. Based on the CDR3 plus reference TRBV9 and TRBJ2-3, the full variable domain is DSGVTQTPKHLITATGQRVTLRCSPRSGDLSVYWYQQSLDQGLQFLIQYYNGEERAKGNILERFSAQQFPDLHSELNLSSLELGDSALYFCASSVSGRAEDTQYFGPGTRLTVL.

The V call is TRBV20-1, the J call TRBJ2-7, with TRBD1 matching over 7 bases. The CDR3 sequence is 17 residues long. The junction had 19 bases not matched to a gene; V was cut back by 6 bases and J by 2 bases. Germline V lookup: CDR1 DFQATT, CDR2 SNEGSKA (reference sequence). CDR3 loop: CSADRRPNRGHTYEQYF. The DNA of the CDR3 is TGCAGTGCCGACAGACGGCCCAACAGGGGTCACACCTACGAGCAGTACTTC.

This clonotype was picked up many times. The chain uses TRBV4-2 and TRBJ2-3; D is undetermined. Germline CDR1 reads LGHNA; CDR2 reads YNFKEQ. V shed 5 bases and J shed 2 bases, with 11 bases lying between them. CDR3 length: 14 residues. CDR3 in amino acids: CASSTRTVTDTQYF. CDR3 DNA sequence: TGTGCCAGCAGCACCCGGACCGTCACAGATACGCAGTATTTT.

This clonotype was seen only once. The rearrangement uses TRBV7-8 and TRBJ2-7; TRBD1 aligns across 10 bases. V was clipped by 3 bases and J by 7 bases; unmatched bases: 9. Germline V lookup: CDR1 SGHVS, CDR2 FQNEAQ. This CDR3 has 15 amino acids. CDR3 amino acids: CASSLSETGGGEQYF. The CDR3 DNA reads TGTGCCAGCAGCTTGTCAGAGACAGGGGGCGGGGAGCAGTACTTC.

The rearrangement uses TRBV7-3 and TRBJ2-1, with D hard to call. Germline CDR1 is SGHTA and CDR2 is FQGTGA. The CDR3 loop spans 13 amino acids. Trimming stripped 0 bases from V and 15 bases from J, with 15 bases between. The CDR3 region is CASSLTGGSQRFF. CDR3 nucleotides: TGTGCCAGCAGCTTAACAGGTGGCAGCCAAAGGTTCTTC.

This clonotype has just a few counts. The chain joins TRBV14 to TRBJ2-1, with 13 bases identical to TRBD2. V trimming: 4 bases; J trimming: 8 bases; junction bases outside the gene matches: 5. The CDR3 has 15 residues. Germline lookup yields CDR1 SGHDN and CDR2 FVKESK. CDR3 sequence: CASSRGLAGRYEQFF. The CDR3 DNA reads TGTGCCAGCAGCCGGGGACTAGCGGGGAGGTATGAGCAGTTCTTC. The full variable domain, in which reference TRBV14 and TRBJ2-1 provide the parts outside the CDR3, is EAGVTQFPSHSVIEKGQTVTLRCDPISGHDNLYWYRRVMGKEIKFLLHFVKESKQDESGMPNNRFLAERTGGTYSTLKVQPAELEDSGVYFCASSRGLAGRYEQFFGPGTRLTVL.

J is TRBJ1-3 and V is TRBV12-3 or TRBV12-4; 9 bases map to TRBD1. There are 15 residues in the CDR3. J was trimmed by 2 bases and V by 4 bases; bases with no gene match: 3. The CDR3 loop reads CASSSRTGAGNTIYF. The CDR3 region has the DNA TGTGCCAGCAGTTCCCGGACAGGGGCTGGAAACACCATATATTTT.

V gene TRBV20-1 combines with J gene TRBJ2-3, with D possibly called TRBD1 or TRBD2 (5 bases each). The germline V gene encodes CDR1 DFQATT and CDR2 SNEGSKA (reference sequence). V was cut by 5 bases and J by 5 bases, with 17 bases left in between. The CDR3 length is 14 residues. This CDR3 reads CSAPHWGREDTQYF. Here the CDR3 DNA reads TGCAGTGCTCCCCATTGGGGGAGAGAAGATACGCAGTATTTT.

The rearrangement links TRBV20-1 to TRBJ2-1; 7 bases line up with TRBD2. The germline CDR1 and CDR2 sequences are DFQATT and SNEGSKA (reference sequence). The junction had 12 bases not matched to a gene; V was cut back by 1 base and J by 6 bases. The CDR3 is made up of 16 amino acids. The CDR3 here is CSARAPEAGLGNEQFF. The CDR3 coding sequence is TGCAGTGCTAGAGCCCCAGAAGCGGGATTGGGCAATGAGCAGTTCTTC.

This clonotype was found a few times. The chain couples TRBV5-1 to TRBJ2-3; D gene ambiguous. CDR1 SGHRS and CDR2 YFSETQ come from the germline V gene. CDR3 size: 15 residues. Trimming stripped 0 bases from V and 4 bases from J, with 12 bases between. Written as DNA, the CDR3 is TGCGCCAGCAGCTTGGACCTCCCAAGGCCAGATACGCAGTATTTT. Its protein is CASSLDLPRPDTQYF.

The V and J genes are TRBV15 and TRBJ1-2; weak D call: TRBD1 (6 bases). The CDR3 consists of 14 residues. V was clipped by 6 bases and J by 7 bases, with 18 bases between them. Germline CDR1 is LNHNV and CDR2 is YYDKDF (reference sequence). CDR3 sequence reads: CATRQGDGSCGYTF. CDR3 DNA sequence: TGTGCCACCAGACAGGGCGACGGTTCGTGTGGCTACACCTTC.